These 20 T cell receptor beta chains were sequenced from one sample in a study of OX40 agonist ivuxolimab in advanced cancers. Library creation used the immunoSEQ multiplex PCR assay. The table was pulled from immuneACCESS by TCRdb, which kept in-frame rearrangements only. Such tables lose some clones; where checked, under half of the loss comes from unresolved V genes, and the rest has no known cause. This sample gives 15,000 to 20,000 clones in total; more than 75% of them show up just once. The top ten hold roughly 27% of the sample. The sample here was CD4+ or CD8+ T cells sorted from blood, taken in a trial of the OX40 agonist ivuxolimab. These receptors were collected from an adult with an advanced solid tumor such as melanoma, head and neck, liver or kidney cancer.

The CDR3 DNA follows: TGTGCCTGGAACCTCCCTGTGGCGGGGGGGAGCACAGATACGCAGTATTTT. Translating it yields CAWNLPVAGGSTDTQYF. This chain joins TRBV30 and TRBJ2-3; 9 bases are shared with TRBD2. The CDR3 loop spans 17 amino acids. J lost 0 bases, V lost 4 bases, and 11 bases had no gene match. Germline V gene sequence: CDR1 GTSNPN, CDR2 SVGIG (reference sequence).

This chain links TRBV27 with TRBJ2-5; D is perhaps TRBD2 (6 bases). Trimming pared 5 bases from V and 5 bases from J, leaving 12 bases between. The CDR3 runs 13 residues. Per the germline V gene, CDR1 is MNHEY and CDR2 is SMNVEV (reference sequence). This CDR3 reads CASSAGLGETQYF. CDR3 bases: TGTGCCAGCAGTGCGGGACTCGGGGAGACCCAGTACTTC.

The chain has TRBV27 and TRBJ2-7; 7 bases match TRBD2. Trimming took 6 bases from V and 4 from J; bases not matched to a gene: 12. Germline V gene data show CDR1 as MNHEY and CDR2 as SMNVEV (reference sequence). The CDR3 runs to 15 residues. In DNA form, the CDR3 reads TGTGCCAGCAGGACTTTGGGCAGGGAGGGTTACGAGCAGTACTTC. Translated, it gives CASRTLGREGYEQYF.

The chain employs TRBV27 and TRBJ2-2; weak D call: TRBD1 (6 bases). Per the germline V gene, CDR1 is MNHEY and CDR2 is SMNVEV (reference sequence). The CDR3 extends over 18 amino acids. Between the trimmed V and J ends, which lost 5 bases and 1 base, there was a span of 20 bases. CDR3 bases: TGTGCCAGCAGTCAAATGGGCCCCGGCAGGGGGAACACCGGGGAGCTGTTTTTT. This translates into CASSQMGPGRGNTGELFF.

This clone appeared once. The same CDR3 also results from other DNA sequences found in this sample. The V and J genes are TRBV5-6 and TRBJ2-3; 10 bases agree with TRBD1. The germline gives CDR1 SGHDT, CDR2 YYEEEE. This CDR3 is 14 amino acids long. Losses at the gene ends were 2 bases for V and 6 bases for J; bases not matched to a gene: 3. DNA of the CDR3: TGTGCCAGCAGCTTTGGGACAGGGGCGGATACGCAGTATTTT. Encoded protein: CASSFGTGADTQYF.

The gene calls are TRBV5-1 and TRBJ1-6; 9 bases fit TRBD1. CDR3 length: 16 amino acids. In germline, CDR1 is SGHRS, CDR2 YFSETQ. V trimming: 2 bases; J trimming: 7 bases; junction bases outside the gene matches: 7. CDR3 nucleotides: TGCGCCAGCAGCTTAGGACAGGGGTTAAGCAATTCACCCCTCCACTTT. Amino acids: CASSLGQGLSNSPLHF.

The chain couples TRBV11-2 to TRBJ2-7, with 8 bases fitting TRBD1. V lost 5 bases, J lost 0 bases, and 3 bases stayed unmatched. Germline values: CDR1 SGHAT, CDR2 FQNNGV. The CDR3 covers 14 residues. Written as DNA, the CDR3 is TGTGCCAGCAGCGAAACAGGGGGCTCCTACGAGCAGTACTTC. It encodes CASSETGGSYEQYF.

The chain carries TRBV2 and TRBJ2-7; D is uncertain. V lost 3 bases, J lost 3 bases, and 12 bases lay in between. This CDR3 has 14 amino acids. The V gene's germline CDR1 is SNHLY and CDR2 FYNNEI. CDR3 nucleotides: TGTGCCAGCAGTGAGGCACCAGCCGGCTACGAGCAGTACTTC. This codes for CASSEAPAGYEQYF.

A word on this clone: Other nucleotide sequences in the sample specify the same CDR3. The gene calls are TRBV18 and TRBJ2-2, with unresolved D. The V gene lost 3 bases and the J gene lost 5 bases, with 1 base spanning the gap. The CDR3 loop spans 11 amino acids. Looked up from germline, CDR1 is KGHSH and CDR2 is LQKENI. This CDR3 reads CASSPTGELFF. DNA of the CDR3: TGTGCCAGCTCACCGACCGGGGAGCTGTTTTTT.

This rearrangement joins TRBV5-1 to TRBJ2-7, with 9 bases that match TRBD1. The CDR3 extends over 14 amino acids. Germline assignment: CDR1 SGHRS and CDR2 YFSETQ. The junction had 4 bases not matched to a gene; V was cut back by 3 bases and J by 3 bases. The CDR3 nucleotides read TGCGCCAGCAGCTCACCGGGACAGGGCTACGAGCAGTACTTC. Its protein product is CASSSPGQGYEQYF.

This clone was observed a single time. The rearrangement uses TRBV27 and TRBJ1-2, with D unclear. The length of the CDR3 is 15 residues. Germline V gene lookup returns CDR1 MNHEY and CDR2 SMNVEV (reference sequence). Deletions cut 8 bases from V and 4 bases from J, with 20 bases between. The CDR3: CASAVDPQSFYGYTF. CDR3 coding DNA: TGTGCCAGCGCGGTTGACCCACAGAGCTTCTATGGCTACACCTTC.

V gene TRBV5-1 combines with J gene TRBJ2-3, with D possibly matching TRBD2 (7 bases). The V gene's germline CDR1 is SGHRS and CDR2 YFSETQ. Trimming shortened V by 0 bases and J by 3 bases, and 17 bases separated the two germline ends. CDR3 length: 17 residues. CDR3 sequence reads: CASSLAKGGGVTDTQYF. CDR3 DNA sequence: TGCGCCAGCAGCTTGGCCAAAGGAGGGGGGGTGACAGATACGCAGTATTTT.

J is TRBJ1-5 and V is TRBV5-4; no clear D. V was cut by 0 bases and J by 0 bases, with 7 bases left in between. The CDR3 runs to 15 residues. Germline V lookup: CDR1 SGHNT, CDR2 YYREEE (reference sequence). CDR3 amino acids: CASSLDGYSNQPQHF. In DNA, the CDR3 is TGTGCCAGCAGCTTGGATGGTTATAGCAATCAGCCCCAGCATTTT.

The chain carries TRBV7-9 and TRBJ2-7, with D tentatively TRBD2 (5 bases). There are 13 residues in the CDR3. Germline V lookup: CDR1 SEHNR, CDR2 FQNEAQ (reference sequence). Deletions cut 5 bases from V and 2 bases from J, with 10 bases between. CDR3 DNA sequence: TGTGCCAGCAGCCCAACCGGGACCTACGAGCAGTACTTC. It yields the protein CASSPTGTYEQYF.

The V and J genes are TRBV10-3 and TRBJ2-6; D might be TRBD2 (6 bases). The V gene's germline CDR1 is ENHRY and CDR2 SYGVKD. The CDR3 covers 15 residues. The germline V and J ends were trimmed by 3 bases and 4 bases, with 10 bases remaining between them. CDR3 loop: CAISDGGDGANVLTF. CDR3 coding DNA: TGTGCCATCAGTGATGGAGGGGACGGGGCCAACGTCCTGACTTTC.

This sequence joins TRBV9 and TRBJ1-2, with TRBD1 identical over 9 bases. The ends lost 3 bases at V and 7 bases at J; junction bases unmatched: 7. This CDR3 has 14 residues. CDR1 and CDR2 (germline): SGDLS, YYNGEE. The CDR3 bases are TGTGCCAGCAGCGACGCAAAGACAGGGGGTGGCTACACCTTC. Its protein product is CASSDAKTGGGYTF.

The rearrangement joins TRBV4-1 to TRBJ1-3; D is unresolved. CDR3 length: 14 amino acids. Germline assignment: CDR1 MGHRA and CDR2 YSYEKL. Trimming removed 1 base from V and 0 bases from J, with 4 bases in between. CDR3 sequence: CASSQAGSGNTIYF. CDR3 DNA: TGCGCCAGCAGCCAAGCAGGCTCTGGAAACACCATATATTTT.

The gene calls are TRBV30 and TRBJ1-1; perhaps TRBD1 as D (5 bases). Germline lookup yields CDR1 GTSNPN and CDR2 SVGIG (reference sequence). This CDR3 region has 17 residues. Trimming left V 2 bases short and J 1 base short, with 20 bases between. The CDR3 bases are TGTGCCTGGAGTAGTAAGAGGGGCGCGAGGGGGAACACTGAAGCTTTCTTT. Amino acids: CAWSSKRGARGNTEAFF.

V and J are TRBV7-8 and TRBJ2-5, with 7 bases that match TRBD1. TRBJ2-7 matches the DNA end more closely, so the J call is doubtful. CDR3 length equals 14 residues. The germline V gene encodes CDR1 SGHVS and CDR2 FQNEAQ. The CDR3 coding sequence is TGTGCCAGCAGCTTGGGACAGCACTCCTACGAGCAGTACTTC. Residues: CASSLGQHSYEQYF.

The chain carries TRBV6-5 and TRBJ2-7; D call uncertain. The CDR3 is 14 amino acids. The V end lost 5 bases, the J end lost 2 bases, and 13 bases lay between the germline ends. Germline V CDR1 and CDR2: MNHEY, SVGAGI. The CDR3 DNA reads TGTGCCAGCAGTCGTTTGGGGTTAGCCTACGAGCAGTACTTC. Protein sequence: CASSRLGLAYEQYF.